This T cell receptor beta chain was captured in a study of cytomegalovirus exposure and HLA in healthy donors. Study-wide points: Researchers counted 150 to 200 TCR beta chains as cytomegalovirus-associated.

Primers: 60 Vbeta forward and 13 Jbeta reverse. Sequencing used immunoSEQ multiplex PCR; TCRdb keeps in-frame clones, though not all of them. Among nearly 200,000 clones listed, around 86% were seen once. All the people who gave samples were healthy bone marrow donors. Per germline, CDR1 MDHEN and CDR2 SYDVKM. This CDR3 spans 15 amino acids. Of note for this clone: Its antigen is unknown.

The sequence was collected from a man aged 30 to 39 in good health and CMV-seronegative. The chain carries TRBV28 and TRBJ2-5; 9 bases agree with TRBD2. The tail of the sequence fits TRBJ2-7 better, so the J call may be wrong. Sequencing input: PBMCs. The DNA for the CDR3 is TGTGCCAGCACTCCAACTAGCGGGTCGACCTACGAGCAGTACTTC. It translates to CASTPTSGSTYEQYF.